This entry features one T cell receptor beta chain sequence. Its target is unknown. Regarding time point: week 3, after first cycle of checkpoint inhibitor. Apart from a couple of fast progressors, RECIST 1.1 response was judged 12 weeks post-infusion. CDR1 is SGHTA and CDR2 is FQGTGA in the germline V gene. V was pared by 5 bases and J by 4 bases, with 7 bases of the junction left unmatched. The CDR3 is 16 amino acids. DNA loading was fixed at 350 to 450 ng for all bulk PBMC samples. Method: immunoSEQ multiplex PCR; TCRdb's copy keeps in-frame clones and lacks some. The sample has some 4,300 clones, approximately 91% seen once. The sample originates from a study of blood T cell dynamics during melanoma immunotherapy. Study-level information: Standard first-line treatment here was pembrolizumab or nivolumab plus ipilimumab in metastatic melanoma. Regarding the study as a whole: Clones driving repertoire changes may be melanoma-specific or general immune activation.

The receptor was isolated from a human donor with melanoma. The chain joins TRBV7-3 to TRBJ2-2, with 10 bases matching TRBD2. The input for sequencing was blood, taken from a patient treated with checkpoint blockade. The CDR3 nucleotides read TGTGCCAGCAGCCCGCCTAGCGGGAGTGCCACCGGGGAGCTGTTTTTT. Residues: CASSPPSGSATGELFF.